These 25 T cell receptor beta chains share one sample of origin, sequenced in a study of blood T cells in healthy people across ages. Sample-barcoded 5' priming and a J-beta primer mix drove a second PCR of about 6 to 12 cycles. A single record per CDR3 protein comes from TCRdb applying MiXCR to the 5' RACE reads. Altogether approximately 780,000 distinct CDR3 sequences are present, under 30% being singletons, with the ten largest covering over 2.5%. The same sample was also studied in work on T cells of mothers and their children.

The sequencing input was blood. All receptors derive from a boy aged 5-17 years in good health.

CDR3 bases: TGTGCCAGCAGCCCCACCCGGGACAGCTACGAGCAGTACTTC. It is translated as CASSPTRDSYEQYF. V and J are TRBV6-6 and TRBJ2-7, with 7 bases identical to TRBD1. CDR3 length equals 14 residues. With V trimmed by 6 bases and J by 3 bases, 8 bases remained unmatched. Germline-derived CDR1 and CDR2 are MNHNY and SVGAGI (reference sequence).

This clonotype has more than one count but fewer than ten. The chain couples TRBV7-9 to TRBJ1-1; D uncertain. Trimming removed 5 bases from V and 0 bases from J, with 13 bases in between. Germline V gives CDR1 SEHNR, CDR2 FQNEAQ (reference sequence). The CDR3 loop spans 15 amino acids. CDR3 coding DNA: TGTGCCAGCAGCCTCCCCGGTCGGATGAACACTGAAGCTTTCTTT. Translated, it gives CASSLPGRMNTEAFF.

Concerning this clonotype itself: The junction shows a germline mismatch at one end, possibly a read error. This rearrangement joins TRBV5-1 to TRBJ2-5, with 9 bases matching TRBD2. This CDR3 contains 16 residues. Per the germline V gene, CDR1 is SGHRS and CDR2 is YFSETQ. The CDR3 sequence is CVSTAGGAPTMKTQYF. The CDR3 bases are TGCGTCAGCACAGCGGGGGGAGCACCGACCATGAAGACCCAGTACTTC. Supplemented by reference TRBV5-1 and TRBJ2-5, the full variable domain reads KAGVTQTPRYLIKTRGQQVTLSCSPISGHRSVSWYQQTPGQGLQFLFEYFSETQRNKGNFPGRFSGRQFSNSRSEMNVSTLELGDSALYLCVSTAGGAPTMKTQYFGPGTRLLVL.

J is TRBJ2-5 and V is TRBV29-1, with 7 positions matching TRBD2. Germline V gene data show CDR1 as SQVTM and CDR2 as ANQGSEA. Trimming removed 8 bases from V and 5 bases from J; junction bases left unmatched: 8. The CDR3 runs to 12 residues. Here the CDR3 reads CSSGGGSETQYF. The CDR3 nucleotides are TGCAGCTCCGGCGGGGGTTCCGAGACCCAGTACTTC.

The J gene is TRBJ2-5, the V gene TRBV12-3 or TRBV12-4; 10 bases align to TRBD2. The J call may be in error: the DNA end matches TRBJ2-7 better. This CDR3 is 16 amino acids long. CDR3 sequence reads: CASSLQASGGGYEQYF. CDR3 sequence (DNA): TGTGCCAGCAGTTTACAAGCTAGCGGGGGAGGGTACGAGCAGTACTTC.

The J gene is TRBJ2-7, the V gene TRBV3-1; D uncertain. Germline V gene sequence: CDR1 LGHDT, CDR2 YNNKEL (reference sequence). V was pared by 3 bases and J by 6 bases, with 21 bases between. CDR3 length: 16 amino acids. CDR3 sequence (DNA): TGTGCCAGCAGCCAGGATGGGTTGGCTTCGGTATCCGAGCAGTACTTC. Its protein product is CASSQDGLASVSEQYF.

This sequence joins TRBV10-2 and TRBJ2-5, with 9 bases matching TRBD1. V was clipped by 8 bases and J by 4 bases; unmatched bases: 5. The CDR3 is made up of 13 amino acids. The V gene's germline CDR1 is WSHSY and CDR2 SAAADI. CDR3 DNA: TGCGCCAGCGGGGAACAGGGGGCAGAGACCCAGTACTTC. Amino acid sequence: CASGEQGAETQYF.

The gene calls are TRBV20-1 and TRBJ2-7; D may be TRBD1 (7 bases). V lost 6 bases, J lost 7 bases, and 19 bases lay in between. CDR1 and CDR2 (germline): DFQATT, SNEGSKA (reference sequence). The CDR3 is 13 amino acids. The CDR3 DNA sequence: TGCAGTGCCAAGGAGGGGGCCAGGGGTGAGCAGTACTTC. The encoded protein is CSAKEGARGEQYF.

In its sample, this clonotype was seen a few times. The CDR3 coding sequence is TGCAGTGCTAGGGCCACCTACGGACAGGGTCAACAAGAGACCCAGTACTTC. Translating gives CSARATYGQGQQETQYF. The chain joins TRBV20-1 to TRBJ2-5; 8 positions agree with TRBD1. With V trimmed by 3 bases and J by 2 bases, 14 bases remained unmatched. Germline loops: CDR1 DFQATT, CDR2 SNEGSKA (reference sequence). The CDR3 loop spans 17 amino acids.

The gene calls are TRBV27 and TRBJ2-2; possibly TRBD2 for D (7 bases). The CDR3 is 15 amino acids. Per germline, CDR1 MNHEY and CDR2 SMNVEV (reference sequence). V lost 3 bases to trimming and J lost 5 bases, with 13 bases between them. Here the CDR3 reads CASSFTGGNTGELFF. For the CDR3, the DNA is TGTGCCAGCAGTTTTACGGGGGGCAATACCGGGGAGCTGTTTTTT.

This clonotype came up a few times. This rearrangement joins TRBV7-2 to TRBJ2-4; TRBD1 is a possible D gene (6 bases). Per the germline V gene, CDR1 is SGHTA and CDR2 is FQGNSA. With 4 bases removed from V and 5 bases from J, the gap between germline ends came to 15 bases. The CDR3 has 15 residues. The CDR3 nucleotides are TGTGCCAGCAGCTCACAGAGGGGGACGCAAAACATTCAGTACTTC. The encoded protein is CASSSQRGTQNIQYF.

The chain carries TRBV27 and TRBJ1-2; no clear D. CDR3 length equals 14 residues. V was clipped by 2 bases and J by 3 bases, with 10 bases between them. Germline assignment: CDR1 MNHEY and CDR2 SMNVEV (reference sequence). The CDR3 coding sequence is TGTGCCAGCAGTTTAGCCCAGTCCCACTATGGCTACACCTTC. Its translation is CASSLAQSHYGYTF.

V is TRBV5-1 and J is TRBJ1-1; a possible D gene is TRBD1 (6 bases). CDR3 length: 14 amino acids. Trimming stripped 4 bases from V and 1 base from J, with 11 bases between. Germline V CDR1 and CDR2: SGHRS, YFSETQ. The CDR3 region has the DNA TGCGCCAGCAGCCCGGGACACCAGAACACTGAAGCTTTCTTT. Its protein is CASSPGHQNTEAFF.

To note about this clonotype: This may be a read error, as it is one base from a much larger clone. The chain joins TRBV10-3 to TRBJ2-7; possible D gene TRBD1, 5 bases. Germline lookup yields CDR1 ENHRY and CDR2 SYGVKD. This CDR3 has 11 amino acids. The CDR3 sequence: CAIRGAYERYF. The CDR3 nucleotides read TGTGCCATCAGAGGGGCTTACGAGCGGTACTTC.

About this clonotype itself: A read error may explain this, as a much larger clone is one base away. The gene calls are TRBV4-2 and TRBJ2-5; 9 bases line up with TRBD2. This CDR3 spans 16 amino acids. Germline V gene sequence: CDR1 LGHNA, CDR2 YNFKEQ. The CDR3 is CASSQGIAGDQETRYF. The CDR3 DNA reads as TGTGCCAGCAGCCAAGGAATAGCGGGGGACCAAGAGACCCGGTACTTC.

The V and J genes are TRBV25-1 and TRBJ2-2; 12 bases agree with TRBD2. CDR1 and CDR2 (germline): MGHDK, SYGVNS. The CDR3 contains 18 residues. Germline trimming cut 0 bases from V and 3 bases from J; bases unmatched to any gene: 5. In DNA, the CDR3 is TGTGCCAGCAGTGAATATCGACTAGCGGGAGAATACACCGGGGAGCTGTTTTTT. This encodes CASSEYRLAGEYTGELFF.

The chain recombines TRBV12-3 or TRBV12-4 with TRBJ2-6; 9 nucleotides align to TRBD1. V dropped 10 bases and J dropped 0; count of bases not matched to a gene: 7. The CDR3 covers 16 residues. The CDR3: CAMTQGASSGANVLTF. The CDR3 nucleotides are TGTGCCATGACACAGGGGGCGAGCTCTGGGGCCAACGTCCTGACTTTC.

The chain carries TRBV2 and TRBJ2-3; 8 bases line up with TRBD2. V dropped 7 bases and J dropped 7; count of bases not matched to a gene: 13. CDR1 and CDR2 from the germline V gene are SNHLY and FYNNEI. CDR3 length equals 15 residues. The DNA of the CDR3 is TGTGCCAGCACTCAAGGGAGTAGCGGGGTATATACGCAGTATTTT. Amino acids: CASTQGSSGVYTQYF.

This clonotype was found a few times. The chain has TRBV6-1 and TRBJ1-4; D call uncertain. Per germline, CDR1 MNHNS and CDR2 SASEGT. This CDR3 has 18 amino acids. V shed 4 bases and J shed 0 bases, with 18 bases lying between them. This CDR3 reads CASSGVTQRFATNEKLFF. The CDR3 DNA sequence: TGTGCCAGCAGTGGCGTCACCCAAAGGTTTGCAACTAATGAAAAACTGTTTTTT.

The chain uses TRBV28 and TRBJ2-7; TRBD1 matches at 10 bases. The germline V gene encodes CDR1 MDHEN and CDR2 SYDVKM. The ends lost 3 bases at V and 9 bases at J; junction bases unmatched: 8. This CDR3 has 14 amino acids. CDR3 in amino acids: CASSFETGGKRQYF. DNA of the CDR3: TGTGCCAGCAGTTTTGAGACAGGGGGCAAAAGGCAGTACTTC.

The chain recombines TRBV7-9 with TRBJ1-1, with TRBD1 matching 10 bases. The germline V gene encodes CDR1 SEHNR and CDR2 FQNEAQ (reference sequence). With 1 base clipped from V and 5 bases from J, the junction kept 4 bases outside the gene matches. There are 15 residues in the CDR3. CDR3 loop: CASSLGQGAWTEAFF. The CDR3, as DNA: TGTGCCAGCAGCTTAGGACAGGGGGCATGGACTGAAGCTTTCTTT.

The chain couples TRBV2 to TRBJ1-1; the match to TRBD1 covers 7 bases. CDR1 and CDR2 (germline): SNHLY, FYNNEI. V lost 1 base and J lost 7; bases outside the gene matches: 9. The CDR3 spans 15 residues. The CDR3 sequence: CASSEGQTGSGEAFF. The CDR3 nucleotides are TGTGCCAGCAGTGAAGGGCAGACAGGGTCAGGTGAAGCTTTCTTT.

This clonotype was observed a few times. The genes are TRBV20-1 and TRBJ1-1, with 7 bases aligning to TRBD1. In germline, CDR1 is DFQATT, CDR2 SNEGSKA (reference sequence). The length of the CDR3 is 12 residues. The CDR3 DNA reads TGCAGCGGGGCAGGGGGAGGGACTGAAGCTTTCTTT. This sequence encodes CSGAGGGTEAFF.

This clonotype has just a few counts. The chain couples TRBV6-6 to TRBJ2-1, with D unclear. This CDR3 has 16 residues. The V gene's germline CDR1 is MNHNY and CDR2 SVGAGI (reference sequence). Trimming pared 0 bases from V and 4 bases from J, leaving 13 bases between. Written as DNA, the CDR3 is TGTGCCAGCAGTTACTCAGCGATCCACGGGTACAATGAGCAGTTCTTC. Encoded protein: CASSYSAIHGYNEQFF.

This clonotype has just a few counts. This chain uses TRBV20-1 with TRBJ1-1; the match to TRBD1 covers 7 bases. The CDR3 is 12 amino acids. Germline V gene data show CDR1 as DFQATT and CDR2 as SNEGSKA (reference sequence). J was trimmed by 6 bases and V by 5 bases; bases with no gene match: 6. The CDR3 loop is CSALDRIAEAFF. The CDR3 coding sequence is TGCAGTGCTTTGGACAGGATCGCTGAAGCTTTCTTT.